This TCR beta chain was observed in a study of T cell responses to AZD1222 COVID-19 vaccine (dated by TCRdb to the early 2020s). With regard to the full study: A total of 233 trial participants underwent TCR sequencing, of whom about 210 received two doses of AZD1222 and some 26 received two doses of the MenACWY control vaccine. Trial participants were enrolled by age into subgroups of 18-55, 56-69 and 70-plus years, and roughly 150, 30 and 60 TCR-sequenced participants, respectively, were included in these subgroups. Beyond this particular receptor, the publication reports: Conclusions about previously exposed vaccinees were limited because only six AZD1222 recipients were SARS-CoV-2 seropositive at baseline. The vaccine-associated CD4 TCRs covered the entire spike protein, and the dominant responses fell in regions 160-218 and 743-854. Reportedly, almost half of the unique spike-specific TCRs recognized epitopes lying outside the regions that are mutated in the B.1.351 and B.1.1.7 variants. A significant rise in spike-specific TCR breadth and depth was observed after two AZD1222 doses relative to day 0 and relative to MenACWY recipients. Because no samples from the day 14 peak response were available, repertoires could be characterized only after the peak T cell response. Participants were mostly white British, with more females than males. The authors suggested clonal diversity may have been underestimated. In the small 56-69-year group, the increase in depth fell short of significance, most likely because of low power.

This clone was observed a single time. The specificity of this receptor is unknown. No base-level quality is on record; no much larger clone is a single base apart. Trimming removed 4 bases from V and 6 bases from J, leaving 17 bases between the germline ends. Including the terminal cysteine and phenylalanine, the CDR3 comprises 15 residues. Only CDR3 DNA remains: 45 bases, in frame from the first base. CDR1 and CDR2, looked up from the germline V gene, are SGHRS and YFSETQ. The time point label corresponds to: about 28 days (+/-7) after the second vaccine dose. AZD1222 recipients given second doses at about 4 weeks or at about 12 weeks were pooled, since spike-specific TCR depth and breadth were not found to differ between the two schedules. Samples from vaccinated people were obtained from the UK trials COV001 and COV002, which included a single-blind randomized controlled phase 2/3 trial of AZD1222 (ChAdOx1 nCoV-19) in healthy adults. Trial participant PBMC samples were collected at day 0 and day 28 after the second dose for TCRbeta chain sequencing.

The CDR3 regions of human TCRbeta chains were analyzed by immunosequencing. Per the authors' processing: TCRs in the repertoires were matched against a reference library of SARS-CoV-2-specific TCRs that had been generated with the MIRA antigen-specificity platform. Breadth meant the fraction of unique TCRs that were SARS-CoV-2-associated, whereas depth meant the fraction of total T cells that were SARS-CoV-2-associated. Using the MIRA data, every spike-specific TCR was mapped to the spike region that the TCR reacted to and assigned to either a CD4 or a CD8 class. Log10-transformed breadth and depth values were compared by one-way ANOVA with Sidak's multiple comparisons tests. TCRdb re-hosts the immuneACCESS table, in-frame sequences only. Its copies lack some clones; in the studies checked, an unresolved V gene accounts for under half of them, and the cause for the rest is not known. The DNA gave D and trimming, while V, J and clone size come from that table. The sample contains roughly 99,000 clones, 75% to 95% of them found a single time. Roughly 6% of the sample belongs to the ten largest clones.

This TCR was sampled from an adult who received the AZD1222 COVID-19 vaccine. Material: peripheral blood, obtained 28 days after the second AZD1222 dose. In this chain, TRBV5-1 is recombined with TRBJ2-4; too little of a D gene remains to name it. Here is the DNA: TGCGCCAGCAGCCAAGGGTCAGGAAGTGGAAACATTCAGTACTTC. Translated, it reads CASSQGSGSGNIQYF. Reference TRBV5-1 and TRBJ2-4 genes cover what lies past the CDR3, so the full variable domain is KAGVTQTPRYLIKTRGQQVTLSCSPISGHRSVSWYQQTPGQGLQFLFEYFSETQRNKGNFPGRFSGRQFSNSRSEMNVSTLELGDSALYLCASSQGSGSGNIQYFGAGTRLSVL.